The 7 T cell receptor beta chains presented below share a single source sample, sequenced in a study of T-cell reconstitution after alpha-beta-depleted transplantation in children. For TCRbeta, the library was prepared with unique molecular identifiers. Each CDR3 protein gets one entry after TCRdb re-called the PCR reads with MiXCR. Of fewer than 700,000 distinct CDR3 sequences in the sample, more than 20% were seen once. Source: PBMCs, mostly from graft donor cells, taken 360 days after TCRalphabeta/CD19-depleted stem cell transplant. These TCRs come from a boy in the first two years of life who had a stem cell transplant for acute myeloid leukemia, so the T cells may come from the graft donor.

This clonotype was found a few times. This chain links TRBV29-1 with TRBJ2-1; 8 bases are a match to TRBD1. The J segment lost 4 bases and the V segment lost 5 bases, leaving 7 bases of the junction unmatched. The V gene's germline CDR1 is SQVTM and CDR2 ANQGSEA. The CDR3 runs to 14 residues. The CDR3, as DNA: TGCAGCGTTAAATCCGGGACAGGTTACAATGAGCAGTTCTTC. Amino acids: CSVKSGTGYNEQFF.

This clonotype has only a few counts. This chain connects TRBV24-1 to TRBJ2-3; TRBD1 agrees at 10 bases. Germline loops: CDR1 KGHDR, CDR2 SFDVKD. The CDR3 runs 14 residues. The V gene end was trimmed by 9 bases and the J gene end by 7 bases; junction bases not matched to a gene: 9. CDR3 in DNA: TGTGCCACCCAGGCGACAGGGGGCCAATATACGCAGTATTTT. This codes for CATQATGGQYTQYF.

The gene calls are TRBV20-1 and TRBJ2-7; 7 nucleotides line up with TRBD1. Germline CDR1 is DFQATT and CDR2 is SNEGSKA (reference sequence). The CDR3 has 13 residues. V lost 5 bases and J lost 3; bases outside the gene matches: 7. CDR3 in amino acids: CSASHRGLYEQYF. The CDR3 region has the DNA TGCAGTGCTTCTCACAGGGGCCTCTACGAGCAGTACTTC.

CDR3 coding DNA: TGCAGTGCTTGGGGGCCTGACAGGGGGGAGAGCTCCTACGAGCAGTACGTC. Its translation: CSAWGPDRGESSYEQYV. J is TRBJ2-7 and V is TRBV20-1; 9 bases agree with TRBD1. The CDR3 sequence is 17 residues long. Germline values: CDR1 DFQATT, CDR2 SNEGSKA (reference sequence). The junction had 14 bases not matched to a gene; V was cut back by 5 bases and J by 0 bases.

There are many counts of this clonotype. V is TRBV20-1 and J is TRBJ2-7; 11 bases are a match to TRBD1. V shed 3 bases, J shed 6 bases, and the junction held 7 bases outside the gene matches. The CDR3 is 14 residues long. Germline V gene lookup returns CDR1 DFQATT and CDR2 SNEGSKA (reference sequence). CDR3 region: CSASASGTGGEQYF. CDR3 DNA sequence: TGCAGTGCTAGTGCCTCCGGGACAGGGGGCGAGCAGTACTTC.

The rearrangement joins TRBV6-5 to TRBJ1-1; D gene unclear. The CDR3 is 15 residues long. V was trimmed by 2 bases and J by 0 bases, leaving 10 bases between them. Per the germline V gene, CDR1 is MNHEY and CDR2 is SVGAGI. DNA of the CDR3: TGTGCCAGCAGTTACGTCCCCCAATTGAACACTGAAGCTTTCTTT. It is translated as CASSYVPQLNTEAFF.

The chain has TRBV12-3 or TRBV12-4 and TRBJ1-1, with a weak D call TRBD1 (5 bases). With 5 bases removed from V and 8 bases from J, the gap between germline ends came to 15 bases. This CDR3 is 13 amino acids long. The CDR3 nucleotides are TGTGCCAGCAGTATCCCAGGGAGGTCGGAAGCTTTCTTT. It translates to CASSIPGRSEAFF.